This T cell receptor beta chain was sequenced in a study of blood T cell repertoires in COVID-19. Authors' methods: Amplified reference gene primers provided the basis for estimating nucleated cell counts. Sequencing used immunoSEQ multiplex PCR; TCRdb keeps in-frame clones, though not all of them. V, J and clone size were drawn from that table, and D and trimming were deduced from the DNA. This table holds more than 65,000 clones, around 80% found once. The V gene lost 8 bases and the J gene lost 4 bases, with 14 bases spanning the gap. CDR1 MDHEN and CDR2 SYDVKM come from the germline V gene. This CDR3 contains 13 residues.

This sequence was found in an elderly woman with active or convalescent COVID-19. Sequenced: peripheral blood. V gene TRBV28 combines with J gene TRBJ1-1, with D possibly TRBD1 on 6 matching bases. CDR3 sequence: CASSVGGVTEAFF. DNA of the CDR3: TGTGCCAGCTCGGTAGGGGGGGTCACTGAAGCTTTCTTT.